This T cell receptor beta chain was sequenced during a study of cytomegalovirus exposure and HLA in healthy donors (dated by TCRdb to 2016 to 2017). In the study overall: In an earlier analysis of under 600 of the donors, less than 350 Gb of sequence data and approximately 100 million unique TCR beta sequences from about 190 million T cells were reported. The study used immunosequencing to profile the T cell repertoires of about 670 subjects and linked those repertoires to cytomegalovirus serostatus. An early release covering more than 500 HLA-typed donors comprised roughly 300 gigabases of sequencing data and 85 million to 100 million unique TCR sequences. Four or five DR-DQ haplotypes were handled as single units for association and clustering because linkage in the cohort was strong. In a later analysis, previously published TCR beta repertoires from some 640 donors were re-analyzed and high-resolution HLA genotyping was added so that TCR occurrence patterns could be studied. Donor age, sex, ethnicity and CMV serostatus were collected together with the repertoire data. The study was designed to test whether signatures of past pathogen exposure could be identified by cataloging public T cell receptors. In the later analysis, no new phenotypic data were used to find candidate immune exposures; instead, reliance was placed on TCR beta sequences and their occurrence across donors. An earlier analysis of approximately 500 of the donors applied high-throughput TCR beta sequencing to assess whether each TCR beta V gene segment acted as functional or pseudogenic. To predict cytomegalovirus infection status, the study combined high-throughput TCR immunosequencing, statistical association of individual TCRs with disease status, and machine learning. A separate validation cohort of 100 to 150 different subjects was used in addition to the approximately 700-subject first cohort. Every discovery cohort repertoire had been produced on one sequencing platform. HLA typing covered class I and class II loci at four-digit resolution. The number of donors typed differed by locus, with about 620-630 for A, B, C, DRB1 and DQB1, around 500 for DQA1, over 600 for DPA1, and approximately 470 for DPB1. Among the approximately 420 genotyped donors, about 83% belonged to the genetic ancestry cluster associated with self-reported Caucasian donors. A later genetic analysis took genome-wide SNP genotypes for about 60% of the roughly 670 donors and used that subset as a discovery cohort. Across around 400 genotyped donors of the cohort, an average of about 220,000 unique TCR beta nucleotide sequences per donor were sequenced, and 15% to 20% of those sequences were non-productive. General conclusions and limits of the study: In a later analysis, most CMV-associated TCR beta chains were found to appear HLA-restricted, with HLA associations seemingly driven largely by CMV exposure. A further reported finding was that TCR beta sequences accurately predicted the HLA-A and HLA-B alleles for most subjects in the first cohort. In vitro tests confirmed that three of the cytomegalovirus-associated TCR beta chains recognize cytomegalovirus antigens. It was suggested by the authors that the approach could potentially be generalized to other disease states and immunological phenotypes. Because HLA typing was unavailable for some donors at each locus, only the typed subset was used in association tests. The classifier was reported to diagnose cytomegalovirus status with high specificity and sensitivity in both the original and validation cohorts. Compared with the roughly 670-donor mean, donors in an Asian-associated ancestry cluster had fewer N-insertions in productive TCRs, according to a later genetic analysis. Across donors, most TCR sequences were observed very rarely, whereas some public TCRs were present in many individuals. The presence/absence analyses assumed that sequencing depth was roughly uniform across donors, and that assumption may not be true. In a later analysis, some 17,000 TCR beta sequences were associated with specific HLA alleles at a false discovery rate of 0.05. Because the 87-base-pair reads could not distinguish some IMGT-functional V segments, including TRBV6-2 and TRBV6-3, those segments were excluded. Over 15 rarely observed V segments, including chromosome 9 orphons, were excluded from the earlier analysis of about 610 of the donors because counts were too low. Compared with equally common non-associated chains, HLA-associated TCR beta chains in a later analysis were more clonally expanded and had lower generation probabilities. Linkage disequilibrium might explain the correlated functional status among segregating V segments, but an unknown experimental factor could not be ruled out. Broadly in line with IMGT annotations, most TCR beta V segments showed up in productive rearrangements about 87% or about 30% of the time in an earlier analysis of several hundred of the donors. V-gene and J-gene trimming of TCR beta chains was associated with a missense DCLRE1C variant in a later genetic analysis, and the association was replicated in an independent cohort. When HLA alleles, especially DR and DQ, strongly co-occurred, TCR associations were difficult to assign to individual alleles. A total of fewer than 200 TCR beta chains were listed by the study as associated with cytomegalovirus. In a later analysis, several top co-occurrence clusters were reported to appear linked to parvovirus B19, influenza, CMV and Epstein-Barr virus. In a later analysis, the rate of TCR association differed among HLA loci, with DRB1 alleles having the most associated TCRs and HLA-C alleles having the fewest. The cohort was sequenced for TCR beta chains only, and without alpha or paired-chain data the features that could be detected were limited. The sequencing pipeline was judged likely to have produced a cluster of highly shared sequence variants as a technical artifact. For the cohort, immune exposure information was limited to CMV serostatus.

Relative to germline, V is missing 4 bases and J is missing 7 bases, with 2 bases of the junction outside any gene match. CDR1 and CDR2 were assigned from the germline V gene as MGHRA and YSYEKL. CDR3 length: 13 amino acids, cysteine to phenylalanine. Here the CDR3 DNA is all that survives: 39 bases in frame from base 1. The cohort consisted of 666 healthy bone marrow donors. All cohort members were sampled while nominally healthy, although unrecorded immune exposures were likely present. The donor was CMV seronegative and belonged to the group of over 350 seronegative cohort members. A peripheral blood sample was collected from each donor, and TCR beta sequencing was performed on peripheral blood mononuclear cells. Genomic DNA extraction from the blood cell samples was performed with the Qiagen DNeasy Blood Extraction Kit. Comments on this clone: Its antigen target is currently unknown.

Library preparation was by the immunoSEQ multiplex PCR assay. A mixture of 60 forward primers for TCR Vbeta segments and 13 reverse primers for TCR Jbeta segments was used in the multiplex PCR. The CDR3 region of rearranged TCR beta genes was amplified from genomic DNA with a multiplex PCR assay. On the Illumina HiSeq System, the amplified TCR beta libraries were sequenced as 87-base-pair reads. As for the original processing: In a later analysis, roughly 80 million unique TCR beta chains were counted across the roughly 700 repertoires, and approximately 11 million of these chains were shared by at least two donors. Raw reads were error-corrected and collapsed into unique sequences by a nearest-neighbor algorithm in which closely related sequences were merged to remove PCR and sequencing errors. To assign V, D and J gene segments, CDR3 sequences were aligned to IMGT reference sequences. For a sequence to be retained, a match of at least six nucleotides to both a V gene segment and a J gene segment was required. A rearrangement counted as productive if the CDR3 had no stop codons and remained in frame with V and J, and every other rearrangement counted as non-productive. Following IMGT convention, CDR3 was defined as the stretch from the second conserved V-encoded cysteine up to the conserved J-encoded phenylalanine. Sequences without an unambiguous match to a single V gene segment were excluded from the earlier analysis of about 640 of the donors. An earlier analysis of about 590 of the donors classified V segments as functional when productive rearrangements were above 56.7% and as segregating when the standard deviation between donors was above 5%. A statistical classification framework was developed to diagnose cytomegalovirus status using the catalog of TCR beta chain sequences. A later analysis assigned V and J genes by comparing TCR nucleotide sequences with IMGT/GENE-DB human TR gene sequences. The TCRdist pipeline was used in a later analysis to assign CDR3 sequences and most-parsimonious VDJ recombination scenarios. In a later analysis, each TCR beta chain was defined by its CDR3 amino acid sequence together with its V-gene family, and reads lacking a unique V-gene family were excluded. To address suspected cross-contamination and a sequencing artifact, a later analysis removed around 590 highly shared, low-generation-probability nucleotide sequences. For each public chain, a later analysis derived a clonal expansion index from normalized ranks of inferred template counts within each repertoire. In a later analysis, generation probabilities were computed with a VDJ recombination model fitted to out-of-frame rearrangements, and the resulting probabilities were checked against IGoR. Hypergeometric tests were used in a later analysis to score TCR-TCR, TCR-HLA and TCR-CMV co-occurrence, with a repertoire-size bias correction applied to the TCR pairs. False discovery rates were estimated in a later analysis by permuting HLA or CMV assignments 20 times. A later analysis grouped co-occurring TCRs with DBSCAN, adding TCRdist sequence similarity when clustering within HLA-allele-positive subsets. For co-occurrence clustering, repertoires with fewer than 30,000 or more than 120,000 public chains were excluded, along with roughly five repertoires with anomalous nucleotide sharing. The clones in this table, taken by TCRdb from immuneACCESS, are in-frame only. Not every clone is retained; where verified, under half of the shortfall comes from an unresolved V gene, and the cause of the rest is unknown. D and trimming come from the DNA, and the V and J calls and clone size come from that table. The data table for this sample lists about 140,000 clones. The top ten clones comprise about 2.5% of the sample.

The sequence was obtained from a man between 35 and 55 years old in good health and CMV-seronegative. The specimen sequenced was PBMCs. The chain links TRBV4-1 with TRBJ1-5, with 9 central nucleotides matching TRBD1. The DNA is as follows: TGCGCCAGCAGCCTACAGGGGGCCCAGCCCCAGCATTTT. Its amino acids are CASSLQGAQPQHF.